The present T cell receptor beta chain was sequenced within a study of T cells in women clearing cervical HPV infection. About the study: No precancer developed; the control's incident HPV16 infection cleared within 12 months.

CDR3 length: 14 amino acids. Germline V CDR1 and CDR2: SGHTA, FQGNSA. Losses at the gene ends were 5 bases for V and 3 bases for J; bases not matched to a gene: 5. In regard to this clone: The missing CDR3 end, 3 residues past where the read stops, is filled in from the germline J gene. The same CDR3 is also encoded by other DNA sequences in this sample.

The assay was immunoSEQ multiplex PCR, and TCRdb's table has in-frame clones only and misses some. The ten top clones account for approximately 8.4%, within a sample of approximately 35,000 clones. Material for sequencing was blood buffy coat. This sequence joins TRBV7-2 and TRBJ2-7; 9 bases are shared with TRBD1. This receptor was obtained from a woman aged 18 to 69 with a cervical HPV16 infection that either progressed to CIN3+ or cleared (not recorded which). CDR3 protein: CASSLGGQGYEQYF. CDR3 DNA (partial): TGTGCCAGCAGCCTAGGGGGACAGGGCTACGAG. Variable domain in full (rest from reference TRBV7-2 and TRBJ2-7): GAGVSQSPSNKVTEKGKDVELRCDPISGHTALYWYRQSLGQGLEFLIYFQGNSAPDKSGLPSDRFSAERTGGSVSTLTIQRTQQEDSAVYLCASSLGGQGYEQYFGPGTRLTVT.